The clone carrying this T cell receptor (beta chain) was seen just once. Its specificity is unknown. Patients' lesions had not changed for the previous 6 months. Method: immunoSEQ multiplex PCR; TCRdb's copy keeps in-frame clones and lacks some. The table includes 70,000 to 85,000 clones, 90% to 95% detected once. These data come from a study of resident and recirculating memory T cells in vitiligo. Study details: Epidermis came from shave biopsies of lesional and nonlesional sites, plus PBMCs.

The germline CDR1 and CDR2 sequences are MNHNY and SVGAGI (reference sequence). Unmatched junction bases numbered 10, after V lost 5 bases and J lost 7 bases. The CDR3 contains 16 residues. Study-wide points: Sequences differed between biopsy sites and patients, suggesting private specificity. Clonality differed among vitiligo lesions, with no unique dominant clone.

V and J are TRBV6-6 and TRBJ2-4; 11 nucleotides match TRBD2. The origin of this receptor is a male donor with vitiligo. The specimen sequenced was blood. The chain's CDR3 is CASSRKLAGVMNIQYF. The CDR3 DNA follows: TGTGCCAGCAGTCGGAAACTAGCGGGGGTTATGAACATTCAGTACTTC.